This T cell receptor (beta chain) was sequenced in a study of blood T cell repertoires in COVID-19. In the authors' methods: Amplification of reference gene primers provided the estimated nucleated cell counts. Sequenced by immunoSEQ multiplex PCR; TCRdb stores in-frame clones only, minus some. V and J calls and clone size are given by that table; D and trimming were obtained from the DNA. The data contain approximately 190,000 clones, 83% of them singletons. The CDR3 runs to 11 residues. Germline CDR1 SGHTA, CDR2 FQGNSA. V dropped 5 bases and J dropped 2 bases, with 2 bases sitting between them. This clone is a singleton in its sample. This CDR3 is also generated by other DNA sequences in the sample.

This TCR came from a woman in her thirties or forties with acute or convalescent COVID-19. The sample was peripheral blood. This chain connects TRBV7-2 to TRBJ2-3; no definite D call. The CDR3 sequence: CASSLTDTQYF. The CDR3 DNA follows: TGTGCCAGCAGCCTCACAGATACGCAGTATTTT.